The clone carrying this T cell receptor beta chain was seen many times. What it binds is not known. The CDR3 runs to 13 residues. Germline V gene data show CDR1 as DFQATT and CDR2 as SNEGSKA (reference sequence). V lost 4 bases, J lost 5 bases, and 14 bases lay in between. The cDNA was generated by 5'RACE with 10-nucleotide random UMIs. One entry per CDR3 protein, called by TCRdb with MiXCR from the 5' RACE reads. Seen here are about 26,000 distinct CDR3 sequences, about 3.1% observed once, and the top ten hold around 7.1%. The sample belongs to a study of neurological immune-mediated disorders. Turning to the study itself: For the approximately 34 multiple sclerosis patients, the disease was relapsing-remitting in approximately 30 and secondary progressive in 3. Study-wide results and limits: Whereas HTLV-1-associated myelopathy showed the most TCR clonal expansion, multiple sclerosis showed the least, with levels below those of healthy controls.

PBMCs numbering 2 million and stored at -80 C yielded the unsorted libraries. The source material was PBMCs. The J gene is TRBJ2-5, the V gene TRBV20-1, with D perhaps TRBD1 (6 bases). This clonotype was obtained from a woman aged 25-40 years with multiple sclerosis. CDR3 amino acids: CSATGQSGETQYF. Here the CDR3 DNA reads TGCAGTGCTACTGGACAGTCGGGGGAGACCCAGTACTTC.